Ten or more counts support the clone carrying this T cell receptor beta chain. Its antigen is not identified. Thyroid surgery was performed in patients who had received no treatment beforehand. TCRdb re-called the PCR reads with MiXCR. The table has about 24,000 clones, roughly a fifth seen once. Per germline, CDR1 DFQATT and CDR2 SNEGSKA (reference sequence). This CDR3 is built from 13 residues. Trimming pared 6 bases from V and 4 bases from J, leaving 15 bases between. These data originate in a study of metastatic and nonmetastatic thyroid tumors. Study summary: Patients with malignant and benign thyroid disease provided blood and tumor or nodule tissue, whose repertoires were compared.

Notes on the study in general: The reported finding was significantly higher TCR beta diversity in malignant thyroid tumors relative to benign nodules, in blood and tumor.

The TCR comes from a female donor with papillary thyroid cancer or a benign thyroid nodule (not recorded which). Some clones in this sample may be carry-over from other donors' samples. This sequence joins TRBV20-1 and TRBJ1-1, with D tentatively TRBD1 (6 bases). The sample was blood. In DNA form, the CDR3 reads TGCAGTGCCCCACCGCAGGGGTTCACTGAAGCTTTCTTT. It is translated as CSAPPQGFTEAFF.